This is a list of T cell receptor beta chains from one sample in a study of naive and memory T cell subsets. TCRdb re-analysed the UMI-ligation and nested PCR reads in MiXCR, keeping a single row per CDR3 protein. This repertoire shows approximately 90,000 distinct CDR3 sequences, about 10% found once; its top ten account for 0.12% to 0.15%. The sample was naive CD4+ T cells from blood. These receptors came from a human donor in good health. Each CDR3 is given with its conserved first and last residue. The D gene is left open where the match is weak. The listing skips clone size in some rows; elsewhere it reads once, few, many or a size class.

d_gene,j_gene,v_gene,abundance,CDR3aa,CDR3nt
NA,TRBJ1-5,TRBV24-1,few,CATSPGSYSNQPQHF,TGTGCCACCAGTCCCGGGAGCTATAGCAATCAGCCCCAGCATTTT
NA,TRBJ1-2,TRBV5-1,few,CASSPGQSHGYTF,TGCGCCAGCAGCCCAGGACAGTCCCATGGCTACACCTTC
TRBD1,TRBJ2-7,TRBV2,NA,CASQGESVLEQYF,TGTGCCAGCCAGGGGGAATCCGTTTTGGAGCAGTACTTC
NA,TRBJ1-5,TRBV12-3/TRBV12-4,once,CASSFSRGVQPQHF,TGTGCCAGCAGTTTTAGCAGGGGCGTTCAGCCCCAGCATTTT
TRBD1,TRBJ1-2,TRBV20-1,few,CSARKDRVNYGYTF,TGCAGTGCTAGGAAAGACAGGGTTAACTATGGCTACACCTTC
NA,TRBJ2-5,TRBV15,few,CATSRDHRARETQYF,TGTGCCACCAGCAGAGATCACAGGGCGCGAGAGACCCAGTACTTC
TRBD1,TRBJ2-7,TRBV6-1,NA,CASSRGGTGKDEQYF,TGTGCCAGCAGTCGGGGCGGGACAGGGAAAGACGAGCAGTACTTC
NA,TRBJ1-2,TRBV24-1,few,CATSVGRQNGYTF,TGTGCCACCAGTGTCGGCAGACAGAATGGCTACACCTTC
NA,TRBJ2-3,TRBV28,NA,CASSLYRSDTQYF,TGTGCCAGCAGTTTATACCGGTCAGATACGCAGTATTTT
NA,TRBJ2-7,TRBV6-2/TRBV6-3,few,CASSSTDYEQYF,TGTGCCAGCAGTTCGACAGACTACGAGCAGTACTTC
TRBD1,TRBJ2-3,TRBV5-5,NA,CASTRRQGSTDTQYF,TGTGCCAGCACCCGACGACAGGGGAGCACAGATACGCAGTATTTT
NA,TRBJ2-7,TRBV9,NA,CASSVGSETYEQYF,TGTGCCAGCAGCGTGGGTAGCGAGACCTACGAGCAGTACTTC
NA,TRBJ1-5,TRBV12-3/TRBV12-4,NA,CASSFGPDSNQPQHF,TGTGCCAGCAGTTTCGGGCCAGATAGCAATCAGCCCCAGCATTTT
TRBD1,TRBJ2-2,TRBV29-1,few,CSVNDGDRGHTGELFF,TGCAGCGTGAATGACGGGGACAGGGGTCACACCGGGGAGCTGTTTTTT
NA,TRBJ2-7,TRBV28,few,CASNRGTGAPGGEQYF,TGTGCCAGCAACAGGGGAACGGGGGCGCCCGGGGGCGAGCAGTACTTC
NA,TRBJ2-7,TRBV6-2/TRBV6-3,NA,CATRPARGLNEQYF,TGTGCCACCCGGCCGGCCAGGGGTTTAAACGAGCAGTACTTC
NA,TRBJ2-3,TRBV29-1,NA,CSVVLTATSTDTQYF,TGCAGCGTTGTTTTAACGGCTACGAGCACAGATACGCAGTATTTT
NA,TRBJ2-7,TRBV30,few,CAWDGRITGEQYF,TGTGCCTGGGACGGGCGAATAACGGGTGAGCAGTACTTC